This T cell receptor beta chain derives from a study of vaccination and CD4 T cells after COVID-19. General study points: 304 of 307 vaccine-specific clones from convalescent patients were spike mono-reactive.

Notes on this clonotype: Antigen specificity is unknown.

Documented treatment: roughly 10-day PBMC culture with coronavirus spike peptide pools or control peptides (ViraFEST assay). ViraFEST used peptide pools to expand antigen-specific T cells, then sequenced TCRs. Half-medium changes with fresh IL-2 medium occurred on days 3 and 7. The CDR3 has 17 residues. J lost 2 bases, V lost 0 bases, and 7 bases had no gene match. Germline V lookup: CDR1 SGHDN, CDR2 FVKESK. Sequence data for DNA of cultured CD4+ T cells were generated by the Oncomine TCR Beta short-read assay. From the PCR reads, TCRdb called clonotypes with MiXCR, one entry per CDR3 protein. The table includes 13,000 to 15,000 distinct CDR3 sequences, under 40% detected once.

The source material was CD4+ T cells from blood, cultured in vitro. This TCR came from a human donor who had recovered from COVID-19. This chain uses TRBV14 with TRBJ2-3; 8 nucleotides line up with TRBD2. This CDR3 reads CASSQETSGRTTDTQYF. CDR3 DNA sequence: TGTGCCAGCAGCCAAGAAACCAGCGGGAGAACCACAGATACGCAGTATTTT.